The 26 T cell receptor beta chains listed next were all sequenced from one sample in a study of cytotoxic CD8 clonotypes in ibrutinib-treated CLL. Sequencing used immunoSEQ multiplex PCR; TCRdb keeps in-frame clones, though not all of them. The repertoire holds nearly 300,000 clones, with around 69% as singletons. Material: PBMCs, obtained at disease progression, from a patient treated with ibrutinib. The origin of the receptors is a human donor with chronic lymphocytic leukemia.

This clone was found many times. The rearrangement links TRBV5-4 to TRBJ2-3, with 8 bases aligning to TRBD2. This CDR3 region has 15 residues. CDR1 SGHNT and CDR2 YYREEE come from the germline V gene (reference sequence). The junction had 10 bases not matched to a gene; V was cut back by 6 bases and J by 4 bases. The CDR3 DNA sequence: TGTGCCAGCACCACCACCGCCGGGGGGGCAGATACGCAGTATTTT. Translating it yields CASTTTAGGADTQYF.

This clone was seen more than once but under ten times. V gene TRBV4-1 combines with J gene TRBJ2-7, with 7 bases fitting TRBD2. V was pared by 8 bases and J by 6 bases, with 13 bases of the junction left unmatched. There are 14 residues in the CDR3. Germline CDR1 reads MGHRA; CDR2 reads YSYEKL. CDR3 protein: CASRGSGKVAEQYF. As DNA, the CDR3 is TGCGCCAGCCGAGGAAGCGGGAAGGTCGCCGAGCAGTACTTC.

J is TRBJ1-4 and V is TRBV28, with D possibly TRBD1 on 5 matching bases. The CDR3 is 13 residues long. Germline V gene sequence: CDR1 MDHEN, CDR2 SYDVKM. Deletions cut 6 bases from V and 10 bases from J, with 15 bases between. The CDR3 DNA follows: TGTGCCAGCAGCCTCTACTTGGGGGGAAAACTGTTTTTT. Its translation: CASSLYLGGKLFF.

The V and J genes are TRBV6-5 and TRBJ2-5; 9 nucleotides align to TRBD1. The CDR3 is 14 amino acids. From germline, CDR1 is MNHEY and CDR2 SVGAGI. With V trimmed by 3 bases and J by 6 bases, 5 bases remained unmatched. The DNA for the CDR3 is TGTGCCAGCAGTTATGGACAGGGGCTCAAGACCCAGTACTTC. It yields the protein CASSYGQGLKTQYF.

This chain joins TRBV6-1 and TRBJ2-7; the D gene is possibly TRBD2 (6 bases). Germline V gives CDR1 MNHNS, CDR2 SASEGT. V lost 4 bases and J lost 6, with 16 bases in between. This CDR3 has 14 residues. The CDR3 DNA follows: TGTGCCAGCAGTGCGGGACTGACCCCCTTCGAGCAGTACTTC. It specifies CASSAGLTPFEQYF.

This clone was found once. CDR3 loop: CASSLQRRSTDTQYF. As DNA, the CDR3 is TGTGCCAGCAGTTTACAGCGGAGAAGCACAGATACGCAGTATTTT. The chain is built from TRBV27 and TRBJ2-3; possible D gene TRBD2, 5 bases. The CDR3 extends over 15 amino acids. Germline V gene data show CDR1 as MNHEY and CDR2 as SMNVEV (reference sequence). Trimming left V 2 bases short and J 0 bases short, with 9 bases between.

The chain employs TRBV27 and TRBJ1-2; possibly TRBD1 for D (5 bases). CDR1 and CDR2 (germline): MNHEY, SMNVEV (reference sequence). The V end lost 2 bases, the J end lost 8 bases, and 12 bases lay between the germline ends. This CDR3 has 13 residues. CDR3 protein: CASSLITGEGYTF. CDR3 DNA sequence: TGTGCCAGCAGTTTAATTACGGGGGAGGGCTACACCTTC.

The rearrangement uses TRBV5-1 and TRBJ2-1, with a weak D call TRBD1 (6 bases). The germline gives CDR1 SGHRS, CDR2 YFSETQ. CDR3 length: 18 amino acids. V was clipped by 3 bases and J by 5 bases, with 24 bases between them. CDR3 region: CASSSNDRPPIPNNEQFF. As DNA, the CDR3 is TGCGCCAGCAGCTCGAACGACAGGCCCCCTATCCCCAACAATGAGCAGTTCTTC.

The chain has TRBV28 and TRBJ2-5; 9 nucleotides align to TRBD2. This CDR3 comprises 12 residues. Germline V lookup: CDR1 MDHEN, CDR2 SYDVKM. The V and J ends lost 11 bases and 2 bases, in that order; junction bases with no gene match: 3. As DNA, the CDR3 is TGTGCCGCGGGAGGGGTACAAGAGACCCAGTACTTC. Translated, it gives CAAGGVQETQYF.

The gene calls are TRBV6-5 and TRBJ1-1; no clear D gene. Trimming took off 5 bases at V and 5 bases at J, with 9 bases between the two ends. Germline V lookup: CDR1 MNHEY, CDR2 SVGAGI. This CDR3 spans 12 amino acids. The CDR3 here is CASSTPGTEAFF. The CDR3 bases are TGTGCCAGCAGTACTCCGGGGACTGAAGCTTTCTTT.

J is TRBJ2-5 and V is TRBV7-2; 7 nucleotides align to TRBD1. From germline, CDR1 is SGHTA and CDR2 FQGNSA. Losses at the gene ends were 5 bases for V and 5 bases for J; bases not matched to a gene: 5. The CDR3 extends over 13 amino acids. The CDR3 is CASSTGQVETQYF. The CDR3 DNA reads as TGTGCCAGCAGCACTGGACAGGTGGAGACCCAGTACTTC.

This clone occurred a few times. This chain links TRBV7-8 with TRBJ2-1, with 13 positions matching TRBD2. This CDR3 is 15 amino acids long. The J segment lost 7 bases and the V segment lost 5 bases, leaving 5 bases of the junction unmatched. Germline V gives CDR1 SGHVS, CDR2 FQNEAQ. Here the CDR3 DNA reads TGTGCCAGCAGCGTGGGACTAGCGGGGAAAAATGAGCAGTTCTTC. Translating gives CASSVGLAGKNEQFF.

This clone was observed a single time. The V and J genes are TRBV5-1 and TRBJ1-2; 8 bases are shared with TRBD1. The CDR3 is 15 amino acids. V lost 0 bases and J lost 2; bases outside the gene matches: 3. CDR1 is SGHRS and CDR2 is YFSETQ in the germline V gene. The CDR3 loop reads CASSLAAGGNYGYTF. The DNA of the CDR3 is TGCGCCAGCAGCTTGGCGGCAGGGGGCAACTATGGCTACACCTTC. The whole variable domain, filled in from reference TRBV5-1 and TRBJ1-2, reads KAGVTQTPRYLIKTRGQQVTLSCSPISGHRSVSWYQQTPGQGLQFLFEYFSETQRNKGNFPGRFSGRQFSNSRSEMNVSTLELGDSALYLCASSLAAGGNYGYTFGSGTRLTVV.

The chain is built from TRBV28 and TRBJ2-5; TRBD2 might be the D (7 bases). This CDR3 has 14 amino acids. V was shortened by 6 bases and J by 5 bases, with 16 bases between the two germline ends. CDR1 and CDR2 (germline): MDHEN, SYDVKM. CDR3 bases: TGTGCCAGCAGGACGCCGAGGGGGGGTGAGACCCAGTACTTC. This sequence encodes CASRTPRGGETQYF.

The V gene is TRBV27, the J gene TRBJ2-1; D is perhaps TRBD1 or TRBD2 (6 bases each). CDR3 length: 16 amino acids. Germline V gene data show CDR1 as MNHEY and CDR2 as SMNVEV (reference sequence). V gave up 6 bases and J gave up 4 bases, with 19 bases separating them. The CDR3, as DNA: TGTGCCAGCAGATCCCTGCGCGGAGGGGGATACAATGAGCAGTTCTTC. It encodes CASRSLRGGGYNEQFF.

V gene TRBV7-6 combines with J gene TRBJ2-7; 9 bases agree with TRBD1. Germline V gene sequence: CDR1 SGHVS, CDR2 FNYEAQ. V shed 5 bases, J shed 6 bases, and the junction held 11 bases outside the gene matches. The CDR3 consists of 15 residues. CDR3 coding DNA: TGTGCCAGCAGCCCAGCCCCCGGGACAGGGCGCGAGCAGTACTTC. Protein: CASSPAPGTGREQYF. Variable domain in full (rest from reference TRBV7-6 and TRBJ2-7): GAGVSQSPRYKVTKRGQDVALRCDPISGHVSLYWYRQALGQGPEFLTYFNYEAQQDKSGLPNDRFSAERPEGSISTLTIQRTEQRDSAMYRCASSPAPGTGREQYFGPGTRLTVT.

CDR3 nucleotide sequence: TGTGCCAGCAGTGAAGCACTAGACAATGAGCAGTTCTTC. Translated, it gives CASSEALDNEQFF. This chain joins TRBV6-1 and TRBJ2-1; the D gene is possibly TRBD2 (5 bases). This CDR3 has 13 residues. The V gene's germline CDR1 is MNHNS and CDR2 SASEGT. V was clipped by 0 bases and J by 5 bases, with 5 bases between them.

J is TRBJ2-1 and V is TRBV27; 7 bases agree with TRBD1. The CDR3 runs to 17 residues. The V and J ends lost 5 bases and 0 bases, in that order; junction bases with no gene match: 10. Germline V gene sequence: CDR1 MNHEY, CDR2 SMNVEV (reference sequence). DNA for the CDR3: TGTGCCAGCAGTCCATCGACAGGGCTCGGCTCCTACAATGAGCAGTTCTTC. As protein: CASSPSTGLGSYNEQFF.

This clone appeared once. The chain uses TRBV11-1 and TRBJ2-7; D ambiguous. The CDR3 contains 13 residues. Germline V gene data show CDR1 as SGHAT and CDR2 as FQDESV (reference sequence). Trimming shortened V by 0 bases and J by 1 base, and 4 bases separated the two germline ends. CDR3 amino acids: CASSLAQSYEQYF. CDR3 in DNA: TGTGCCAGCAGCTTAGCCCAGTCCTACGAGCAGTACTTC.

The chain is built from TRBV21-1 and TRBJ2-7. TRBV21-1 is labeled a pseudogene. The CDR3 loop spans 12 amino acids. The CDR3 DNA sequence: TGTGCCAGCAGCCAAGAAGGCTACGAGCAGTACTTC. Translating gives CASSQEGYEQYF.

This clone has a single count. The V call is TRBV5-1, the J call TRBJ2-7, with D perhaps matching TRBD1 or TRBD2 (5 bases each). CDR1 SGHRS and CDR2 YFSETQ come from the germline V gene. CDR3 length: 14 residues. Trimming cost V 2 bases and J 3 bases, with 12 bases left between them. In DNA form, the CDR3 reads TGCGCCAGCAGCTTTAAGTGGGGGAACTACGAGCAGTACTTC. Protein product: CASSFKWGNYEQYF.

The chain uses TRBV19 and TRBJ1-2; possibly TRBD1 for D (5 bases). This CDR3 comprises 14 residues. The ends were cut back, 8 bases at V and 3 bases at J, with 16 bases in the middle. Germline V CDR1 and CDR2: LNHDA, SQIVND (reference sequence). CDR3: CASGGVWDYYGYTF. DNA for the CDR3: TGTGCCAGTGGTGGAGTTTGGGACTACTATGGCTACACCTTC.

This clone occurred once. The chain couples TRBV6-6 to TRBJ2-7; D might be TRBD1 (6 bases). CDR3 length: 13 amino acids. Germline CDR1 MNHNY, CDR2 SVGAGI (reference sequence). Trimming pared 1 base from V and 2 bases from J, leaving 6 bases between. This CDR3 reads CASSYYRAYEQYF. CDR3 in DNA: TGTGCCAGCAGTTACTACAGGGCCTACGAGCAGTACTTC.

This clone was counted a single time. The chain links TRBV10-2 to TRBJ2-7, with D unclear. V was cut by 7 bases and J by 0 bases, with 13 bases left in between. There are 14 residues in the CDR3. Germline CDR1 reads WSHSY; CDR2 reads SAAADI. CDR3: CASKGSQPSYEQYF. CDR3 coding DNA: TGCGCCAGCAAGGGAAGCCAGCCCTCCTACGAGCAGTACTTC.

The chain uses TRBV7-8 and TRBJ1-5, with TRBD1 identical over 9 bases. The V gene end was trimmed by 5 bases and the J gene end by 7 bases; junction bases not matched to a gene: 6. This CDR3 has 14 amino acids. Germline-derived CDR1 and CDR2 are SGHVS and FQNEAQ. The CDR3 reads CASSADRGRQPQHF. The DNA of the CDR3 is TGTGCCAGCAGCGCCGACAGGGGGAGACAGCCCCAGCATTTT.

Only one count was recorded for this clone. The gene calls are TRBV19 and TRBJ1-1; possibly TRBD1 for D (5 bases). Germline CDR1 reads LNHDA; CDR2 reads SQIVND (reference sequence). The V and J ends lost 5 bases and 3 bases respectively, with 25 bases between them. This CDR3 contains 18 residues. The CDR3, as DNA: TGTGCCAGTAGTTGGGATGGGGCAGAACCCTACGCGGACACTGAAGCTTTCTTT. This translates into CASSWDGAEPYADTEAFF.